Presented here are 6 T cell receptor beta chains from one specimen sequenced in a study of T cells after yellow fever vaccination. Via MiXCR, TCRdb re-called the 5' RACE reads, giving one row per CDR3 protein. The profile covers hundreds of thousands of distinct CDR3 sequences, with around an eighth appearing a single time and around an eighth taken by the ten largest. This material consisted of PBMCs, taken on the day of the yellow fever booster vaccination. Receptor source: a man aged 30-40 years who received the YFV17D yellow fever vaccine.

This clonotype was seen a few times. The chain couples TRBV7-9 to TRBJ2-7, with 12 bases identical to TRBD2. The CDR3 is 17 residues long. V was pared by 5 bases and J by 6 bases, with 14 bases of the junction left unmatched. Germline V gene data show CDR1 as SEHNR and CDR2 as FQNEAQ (reference sequence). The CDR3 protein is CASSPMFLAGGEREQYF. CDR3 bases: TGTGCCAGCAGCCCCATGTTTCTAGCGGGAGGGGAACGCGAGCAGTACTTC.

This clonotype has just a few counts. J is TRBJ1-6 and V is TRBV7-9, with D hard to call. Germline values: CDR1 SEHNR, CDR2 FQNEAQ (reference sequence). The CDR3 covers 14 residues. The germline V and J ends were trimmed by 2 bases and 5 bases, with 7 bases remaining between them. DNA for the CDR3: TGTGCCAGCAGCTTATGGTCAGATAATTCACCCCTCCACTTT. Its protein product is CASSLWSDNSPLHF.

This clonotype was seen only a few times. This chain uses TRBV27 with TRBJ1-6; the D gene is possibly TRBD1 (5 bases). Germline lookup yields CDR1 MNHEY and CDR2 SMNVEV (reference sequence). The CDR3 length is 16 residues. V lost 6 bases to trimming and J lost 8 bases, with 20 bases between them. The CDR3 loop is CASSPIAGRVDSPLHF. DNA of the CDR3: TGTGCCAGCAGCCCCATAGCCGGCAGGGTAGATTCACCCCTCCACTTT.

The rearrangement uses TRBV18 and TRBJ1-1; 11 bases fit TRBD1. The CDR3 is 14 residues long. J gave up 6 bases and V 4 bases, and 4 bases lay outside the gene matches. Germline CDR1 KGHSH, CDR2 LQKENI. The CDR3 region has the DNA TGTGCCAGCTCACGGGACAGGGGGAGGGCTGAAGCTTTCTTT. Its translation is CASSRDRGRAEAFF. The full variable domain, in which reference TRBV18 and TRBJ1-1 provide the parts outside the CDR3, is NAGVMQNPRHLVRRRGQEARLRCSPMKGHSHVYWYRQLPEEGLKFMVYLQKENIIDESGMPKERFSAEFPKEGPSILRIQQVVRGDSAAYFCASSRDRGRAEAFFGQGTRLTVV.

The chain combines TRBV11-2 with TRBJ2-1; a weak D match, TRBD2 (5 bases). CDR1 is SGHAT, CDR2 FQNNGV, per germline. V lost 5 bases and J 1 base, leaving 9 bases between the germline ends. CDR3 size: 14 residues. The CDR3 loop reads CASSNRGSYNEQFF. The CDR3 DNA follows: TGTGCCAGCAGCAACCGGGGATCCTACAATGAGCAGTTCTTC.

There are a few counts of this clonotype. The rearrangement joins TRBV20-1 to TRBJ2-3, with a possible D match to TRBD2 (6 bases). The CDR3 has 14 amino acids. The germline V gene has CDR1 DFQATT and CDR2 SNEGSKA (reference sequence). The V and J ends lost 5 bases and 2 bases respectively, with 14 bases between them. CDR3 protein: CSAPTGLVTDTQYF. The CDR3 bases are TGCAGTGCTCCAACGGGACTTGTCACAGATACGCAGTATTTT.